Below, one TCR beta chain is given with its context. What it binds is unknown. This sample is drawn from a study of PD-1 blockade in classical Hodgkin lymphoma. Study details: Patients received nivolumab 3 mg/kg intravenously every 2 weeks. Study conclusions and caveats: The baseline diversity of complete responders showed similarity to that of newly diagnosed patients. Lower baseline TCR diversity was reported for newly diagnosed patients than for healthy donors.

As for time point: cycle 4 day 1 (C4D1), after less than seven weeks of nivolumab. Brentuximab vedotin exposure varied among the patients, all of whom had relapsed after autologous stem cell transplantation. Under best response, outcomes were complete response, partial response or progressive disease. From germline, CDR1 is SNHLY and CDR2 FYNNEI. Trimming removed 3 bases from V and 2 bases from J; junction bases left unmatched: 0. The CDR3 covers 15 residues. Some clones are missing from TCRdb's copy, which holds only in-frame ones; the method was immunoSEQ multiplex PCR. The data contain around 92,000 clones, around 80% of them singletons.

This sample comprised peripheral blood mononuclear cells (PBMCs), obtained before the fourth cycle of nivolumab. The V call is TRBV2, the J call TRBJ2-6; 8 positions match TRBD2. This TCR was recovered from a human donor with classical Hodgkin lymphoma. This chain's CDR3 is CASSDGRAGANVLTF. CDR3 in DNA: TGTGCCAGCAGTGACGGGAGGGCTGGGGCCAACGTCCTGACTTTC.